This T cell receptor beta chain was recovered during a study of naive and memory T cell subsets. Overall study results and limits: From naive to CM, EM and EMRA, diversity decreased and Gini increased. There was no ground truth to check naive and memory subset results. A few larger clonotypes appeared in naive repertoires, especially CD8, possibly memory cells re-expressing CD45RA. TCR abundance followed a power law differing between naive and memory subsets.

As concerns this clonotype: The antigen is undetermined.

V dropped 6 bases and J dropped 10 bases, with 9 bases sitting between them. The V gene's germline CDR1 is MDHEN and CDR2 SYDVKM. The length of the CDR3 is 11 residues. Two oligonucleotides, mixed equimolar, formed the beta constant-region primer covering TRBC1 and TRBC2. Nested alpha and beta constant-region primers with the SP2 primer drove four PCR rounds on ligated cDNA. MiXCR, applied by TCRdb to the UMI-ligation and nested PCR reads, yields one record per CDR3 protein. The data hold 120,000 to 150,000 distinct CDR3 sequences, with over 20% observed a single time. The sequence was obtained from a human donor in good health. V usage is TRBV28 and J usage is TRBJ1-4, with D tentatively TRBD1 (5 bases). Specimen: naive CD4+ T cells from blood. The CDR3 bases are TGTGCCAGCAGGGACCAGGGAAAACTGTTTTTT. It encodes CASRDQGKLFF.